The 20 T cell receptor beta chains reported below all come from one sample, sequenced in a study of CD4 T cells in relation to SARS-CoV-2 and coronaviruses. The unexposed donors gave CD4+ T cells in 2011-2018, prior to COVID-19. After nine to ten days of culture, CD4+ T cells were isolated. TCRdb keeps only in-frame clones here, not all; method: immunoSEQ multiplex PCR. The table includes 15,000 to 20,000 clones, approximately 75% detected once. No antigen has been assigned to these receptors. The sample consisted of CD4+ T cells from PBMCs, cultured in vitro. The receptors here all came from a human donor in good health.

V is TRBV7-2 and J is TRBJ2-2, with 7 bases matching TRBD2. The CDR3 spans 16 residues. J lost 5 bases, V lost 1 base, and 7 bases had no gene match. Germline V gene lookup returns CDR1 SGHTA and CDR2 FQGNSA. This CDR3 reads CASSLEPSGRTGELFF. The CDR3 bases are TGTGCCAGCAGCTTAGAACCTAGCGGTCGGACCGGGGAGCTGTTTTTT.

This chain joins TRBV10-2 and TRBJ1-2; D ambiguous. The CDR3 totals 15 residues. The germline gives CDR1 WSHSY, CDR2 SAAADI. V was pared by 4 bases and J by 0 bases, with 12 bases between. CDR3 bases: TGCGCCAGCAGTGTTGGTGGAGGGACTAACTATGGCTACACCTTC. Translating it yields CASSVGGGTNYGYTF.

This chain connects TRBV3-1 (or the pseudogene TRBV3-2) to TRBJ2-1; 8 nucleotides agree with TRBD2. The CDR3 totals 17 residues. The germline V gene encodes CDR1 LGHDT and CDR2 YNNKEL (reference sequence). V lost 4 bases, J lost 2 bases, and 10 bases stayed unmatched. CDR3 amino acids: CASSRVGGSGTYNEQFF. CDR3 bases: TGTGCCAGCAGCCGCGTAGGAGGTAGCGGGACCTACAATGAGCAGTTCTTC.

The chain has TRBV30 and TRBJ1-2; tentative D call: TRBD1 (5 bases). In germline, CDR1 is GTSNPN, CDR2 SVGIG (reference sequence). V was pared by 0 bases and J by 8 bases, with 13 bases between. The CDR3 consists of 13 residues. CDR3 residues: CAWSVLGSGGYTF. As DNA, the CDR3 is TGTGCCTGGAGTGTACTAGGATCAGGGGGCTACACCTTC.

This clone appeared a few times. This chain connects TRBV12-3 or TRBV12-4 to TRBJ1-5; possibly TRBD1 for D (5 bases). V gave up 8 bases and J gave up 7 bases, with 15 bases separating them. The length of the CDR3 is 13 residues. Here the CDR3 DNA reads TGTGCCAGCTCCGCCCGGGAGGGGCAGCCCCAGCATTTT. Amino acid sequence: CASSAREGQPQHF.

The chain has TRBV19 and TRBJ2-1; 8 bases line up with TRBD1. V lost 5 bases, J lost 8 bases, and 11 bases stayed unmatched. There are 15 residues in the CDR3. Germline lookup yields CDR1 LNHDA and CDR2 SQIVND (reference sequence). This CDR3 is CASSLGTGGFDEQFF. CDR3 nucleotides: TGTGCCAGTAGTCTAGGGACAGGAGGTTTCGATGAGCAGTTCTTC.

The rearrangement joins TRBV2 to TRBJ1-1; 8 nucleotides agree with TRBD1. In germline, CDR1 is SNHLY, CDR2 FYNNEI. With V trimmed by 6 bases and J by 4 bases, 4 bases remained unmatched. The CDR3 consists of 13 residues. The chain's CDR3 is CASRTDRGTEAFF. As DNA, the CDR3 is TGTGCCAGCAGGACTGACAGGGGCACTGAAGCTTTCTTT.

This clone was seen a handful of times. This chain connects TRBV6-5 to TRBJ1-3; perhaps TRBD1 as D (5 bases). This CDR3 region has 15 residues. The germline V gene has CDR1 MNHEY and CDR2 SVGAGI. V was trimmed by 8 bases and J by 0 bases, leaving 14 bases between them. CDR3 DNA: TGTGCCAGCCATTTGGAGGGGTCCTCTGGAAACACCATATATTTT. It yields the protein CASHLEGSSGNTIYF.

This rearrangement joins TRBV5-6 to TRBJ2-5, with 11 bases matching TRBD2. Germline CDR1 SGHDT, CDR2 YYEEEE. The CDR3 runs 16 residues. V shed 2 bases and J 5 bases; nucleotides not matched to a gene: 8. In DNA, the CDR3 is TGTGCCAGCAGCTTTTCGGTAGCGGGAGGGGAGGAGACCCAGTACTTC. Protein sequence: CASSFSVAGGEETQYF.

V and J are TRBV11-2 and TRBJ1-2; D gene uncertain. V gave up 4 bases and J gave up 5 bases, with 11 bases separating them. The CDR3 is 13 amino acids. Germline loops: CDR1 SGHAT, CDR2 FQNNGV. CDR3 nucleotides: TGTGCCAGCAGCTCCGGGTTGAAGTATGGCTACACCTTC. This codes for CASSSGLKYGYTF.

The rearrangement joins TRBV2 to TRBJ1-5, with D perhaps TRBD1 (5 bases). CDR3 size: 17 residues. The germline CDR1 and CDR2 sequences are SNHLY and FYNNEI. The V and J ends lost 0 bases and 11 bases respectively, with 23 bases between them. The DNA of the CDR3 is TGTGCCAGCAGTGAAGCGCAGTGGGTCGGGGACTCGCGGACCCAGCATTTT. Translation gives CASSEAQWVGDSRTQHF.

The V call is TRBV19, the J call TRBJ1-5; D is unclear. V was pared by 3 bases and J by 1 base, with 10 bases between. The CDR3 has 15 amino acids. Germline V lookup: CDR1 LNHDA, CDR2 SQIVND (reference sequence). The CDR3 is CASSIWNRSNQPQHF. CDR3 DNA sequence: TGTGCCAGTAGTATCTGGAATAGGAGCAATCAGCCCCAGCATTTT.

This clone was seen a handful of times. CDR3 DNA: TGTGCCAGCAGCCAAGATGGAAAGCCCCAGCATTTT. Translation gives CASSQDGKPQHF. The chain links TRBV4-2 to TRBJ1-5; D is unresolved. CDR3 length: 12 residues. V shed 0 bases and J shed 8 bases, with 5 bases lying between them. Germline CDR1 LGHNA, CDR2 YNFKEQ.

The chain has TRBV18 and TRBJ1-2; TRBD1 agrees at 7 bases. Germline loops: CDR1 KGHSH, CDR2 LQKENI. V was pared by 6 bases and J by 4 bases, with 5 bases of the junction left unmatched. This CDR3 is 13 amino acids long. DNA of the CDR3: TGTGCCAGCTCCCAGGGACAGATCTATGGCTACACCTTC. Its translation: CASSQGQIYGYTF. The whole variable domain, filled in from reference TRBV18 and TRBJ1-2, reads NAGVMQNPRHLVRRRGQEARLRCSPMKGHSHVYWYRQLPEEGLKFMVYLQKENIIDESGMPKERFSAEFPKEGPSILRIQQVVRGDSAAYFCASSQGQIYGYTFGSGTRLTVV.

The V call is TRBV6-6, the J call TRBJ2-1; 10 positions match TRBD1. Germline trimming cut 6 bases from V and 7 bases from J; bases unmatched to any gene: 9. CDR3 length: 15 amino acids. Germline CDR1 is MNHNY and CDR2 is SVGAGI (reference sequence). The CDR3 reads CASSPPGQGRNEQFF. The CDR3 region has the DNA TGTGCCAGCAGCCCGCCGGGACAGGGGAGGAATGAGCAGTTCTTC.

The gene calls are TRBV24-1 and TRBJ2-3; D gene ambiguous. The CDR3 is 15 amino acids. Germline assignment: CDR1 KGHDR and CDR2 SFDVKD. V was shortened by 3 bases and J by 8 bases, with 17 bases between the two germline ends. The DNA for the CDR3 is TGTGCCACCAGTGATCGACGGACGGTTTTGGGTACGCAGTATTTT. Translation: CATSDRRTVLGTQYF.

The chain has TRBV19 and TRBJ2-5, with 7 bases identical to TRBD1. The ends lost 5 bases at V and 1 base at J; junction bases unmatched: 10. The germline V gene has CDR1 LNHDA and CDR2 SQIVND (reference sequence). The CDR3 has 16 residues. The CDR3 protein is CASSSKTPGGQETQYF. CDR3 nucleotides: TGTGCCAGTAGTTCCAAAACTCCAGGGGGCCAAGAGACCCAGTACTTC. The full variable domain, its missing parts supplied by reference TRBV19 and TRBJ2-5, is DGGITQSPKYLFRKEGQNVTLSCEQNLNHDAMYWYRQDPGQGLRLIYYSQIVNDFQKGDIAEGYSVSREKKESFPLTVTSAQKNPTAFYLCASSSKTPGGQETQYFGPGTRLLVL.

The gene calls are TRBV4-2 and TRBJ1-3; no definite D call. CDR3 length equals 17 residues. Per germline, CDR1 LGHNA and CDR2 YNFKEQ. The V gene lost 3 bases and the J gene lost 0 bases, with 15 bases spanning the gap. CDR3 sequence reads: CASSHIQTPLSGNTIYF. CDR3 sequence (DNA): TGTGCCAGCAGCCATATCCAGACGCCACTCTCTGGAAACACCATATATTTT.

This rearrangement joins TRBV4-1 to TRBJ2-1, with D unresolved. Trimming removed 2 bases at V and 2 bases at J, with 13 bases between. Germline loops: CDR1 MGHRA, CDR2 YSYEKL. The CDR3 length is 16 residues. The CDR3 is CASSQSQAAAYNEQFF. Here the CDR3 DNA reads TGCGCCAGCAGCCAATCCCAGGCCGCCGCCTACAATGAGCAGTTCTTC.

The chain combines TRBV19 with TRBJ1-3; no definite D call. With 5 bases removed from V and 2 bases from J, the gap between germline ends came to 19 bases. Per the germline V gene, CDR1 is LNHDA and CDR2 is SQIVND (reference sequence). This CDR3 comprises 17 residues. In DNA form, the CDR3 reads TGTGCCAGTAGTTCTGGCCGGCAACTCGTCCCTGGAAACACCATATATTTT. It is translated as CASSSGRQLVPGNTIYF.